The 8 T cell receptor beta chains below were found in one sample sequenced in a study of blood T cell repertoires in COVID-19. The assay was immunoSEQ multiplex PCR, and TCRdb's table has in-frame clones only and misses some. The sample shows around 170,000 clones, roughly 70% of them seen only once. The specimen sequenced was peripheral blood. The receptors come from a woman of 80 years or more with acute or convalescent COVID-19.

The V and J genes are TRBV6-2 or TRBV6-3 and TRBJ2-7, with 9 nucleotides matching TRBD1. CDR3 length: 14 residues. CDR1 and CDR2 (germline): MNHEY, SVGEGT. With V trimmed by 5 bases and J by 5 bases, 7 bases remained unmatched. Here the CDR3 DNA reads TGTGCCAGCAGTCACCCGGGACAGGGCCACGAGCAGTACTTC. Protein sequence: CASSHPGQGHEQYF.

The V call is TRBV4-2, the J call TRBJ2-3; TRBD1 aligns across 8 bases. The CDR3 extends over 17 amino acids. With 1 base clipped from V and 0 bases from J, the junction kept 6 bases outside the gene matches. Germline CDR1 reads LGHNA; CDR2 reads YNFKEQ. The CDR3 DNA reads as TGTGCCAGCAGCCAAGGTCAGGGGGCAGCTAGCACAGATACGCAGTATTTT. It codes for CASSQGQGAASTDTQYF.

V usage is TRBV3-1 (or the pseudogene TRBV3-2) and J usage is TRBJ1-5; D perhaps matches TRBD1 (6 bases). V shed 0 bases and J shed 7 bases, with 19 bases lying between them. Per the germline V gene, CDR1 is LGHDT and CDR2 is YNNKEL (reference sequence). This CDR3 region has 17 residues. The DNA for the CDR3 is TGTGCCAGCAGCCAAGAAGGGTACAGGGATGTCTGGCAGCCCCAGCATTTT. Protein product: CASSQEGYRDVWQPQHF.

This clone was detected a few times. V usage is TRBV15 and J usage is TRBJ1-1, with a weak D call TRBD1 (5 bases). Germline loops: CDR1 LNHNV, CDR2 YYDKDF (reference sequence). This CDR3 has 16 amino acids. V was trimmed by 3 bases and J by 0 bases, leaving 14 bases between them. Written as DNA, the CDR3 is TGTGCCACCAGCAGCGACAGCATGGGGATGAACACTGAAGCTTTCTTT. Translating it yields CATSSDSMGMNTEAFF.

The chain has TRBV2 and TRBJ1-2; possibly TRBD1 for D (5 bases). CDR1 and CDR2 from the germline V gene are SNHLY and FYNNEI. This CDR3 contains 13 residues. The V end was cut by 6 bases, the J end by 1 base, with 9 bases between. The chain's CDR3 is CASSLDSNYGYTF. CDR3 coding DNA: TGTGCCAGCAGCCTTGACAGTAACTATGGCTACACCTTC. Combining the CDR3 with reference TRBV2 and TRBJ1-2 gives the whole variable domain EPEVTQTPSHQVTQMGQEVILRCVPISNHLYFYWYRQILGQKVEFLVSFYNNEISEKSEIFDDQFSVERPDGSNFTLKIRSTKLEDSAMYFCASSLDSNYGYTFGSGTRLTVV.

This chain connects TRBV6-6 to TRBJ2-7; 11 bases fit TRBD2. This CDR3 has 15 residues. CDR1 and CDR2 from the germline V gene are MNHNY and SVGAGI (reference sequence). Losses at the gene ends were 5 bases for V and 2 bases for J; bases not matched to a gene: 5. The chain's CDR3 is CASSDSGRGTYEQYF. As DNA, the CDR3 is TGTGCCAGCAGTGATAGCGGGAGGGGAACCTACGAGCAGTACTTC.

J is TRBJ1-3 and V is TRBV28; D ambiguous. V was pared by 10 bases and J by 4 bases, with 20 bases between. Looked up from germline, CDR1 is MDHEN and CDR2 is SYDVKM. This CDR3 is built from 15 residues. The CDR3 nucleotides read TGTGCCACCTGTCGTGGGTTTCCCAGGGGAAACACCATATATTTT. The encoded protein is CATCRGFPRGNTIYF. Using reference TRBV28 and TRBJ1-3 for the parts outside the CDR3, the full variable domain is DVKVTQSSRYLVKRTGEKVFLECVQDMDHENMFWYRQDPGLGLRLIYFSYDVKMKEKGDIPEGYSVSREKKERFSLILESASTNQTSMYLCATCRGFPRGNTIYFGEGSWLTVV.

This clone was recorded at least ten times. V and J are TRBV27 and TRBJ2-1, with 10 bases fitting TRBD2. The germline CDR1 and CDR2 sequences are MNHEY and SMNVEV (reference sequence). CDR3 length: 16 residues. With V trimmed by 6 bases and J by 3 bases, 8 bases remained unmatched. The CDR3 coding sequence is TGTGCCAGCAGGTCCCCACTAGCGGGAAACTACAATGAGCAGTTCTTC. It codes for CASRSPLAGNYNEQFF.